One sample yielded the 19 T cell receptor beta chains listed below, sequenced in a study of T cell responses to AZD1222 COVID-19 vaccine. Profiling relied on immunoSEQ multiplex PCR, and the TCRdb table lists in-frame clones only, not all of them. The sample shows about 120,000 clones, around 84% of them seen only once. The input for sequencing was peripheral blood, taken 28 days after the second AZD1222 dose. The source of these receptors is an adult who received the AZD1222 COVID-19 vaccine.

This clone was seen once. The chain employs TRBV2 and TRBJ2-5; D remains unclear. Trimming shortened V by 6 bases and J by 1 base, and 12 bases separated the two germline ends. The CDR3 runs 14 residues. Germline CDR1 and CDR2: SNHLY and FYNNEI. In DNA form, the CDR3 reads TGTGCCAGCAGAACCAGCGAGACCCAAGAGACCCAGTACTTC. It codes for CASRTSETQETQYF.

The rearrangement uses TRBV10-1 and TRBJ1-4; D is uncertain. The V and J ends lost 1 base and 8 bases respectively, with 8 bases between them. CDR3 length: 13 amino acids. Germline-derived CDR1 and CDR2 are WNHNN and SYGVQD (reference sequence). CDR3 sequence: CASSEYGGEKLFF. DNA of the CDR3: TGCGCCAGCAGTGAGTACGGTGGGGAAAAACTGTTTTTT.

CDR3 loop: CATGQGASNQPQHF. CDR3 coding DNA: TGTGCCACCGGACAGGGGGCAAGCAATCAGCCCCAGCATTTT. This chain uses TRBV10-3 with TRBJ1-5; 11 bases agree with TRBD1. Germline V CDR1 and CDR2: ENHRY, SYGVKD. V dropped 10 bases and J dropped 1; count of bases not matched to a gene: 3. This CDR3 contains 14 residues.

This clone was recorded a few times. The rearrangement uses TRBV20-1 and TRBJ1-2; D gene unclear. The CDR3 sequence is 14 residues long. CDR1 DFQATT and CDR2 SNEGSKA come from the germline V gene (reference sequence). V lost 3 bases and J lost 4, with 15 bases in between. The CDR3 region is CSASVQFGLYGYTF. CDR3 coding DNA: TGCAGTGCTAGTGTCCAGTTCGGTCTCTATGGCTACACCTTC.

The table lists this clone with a few counts. CDR3 in amino acids: CASSQGLFRGGSYEQYF. The CDR3 DNA sequence: TGCGCCAGCAGCCAAGGTCTGTTTCGGGGGGGCTCCTACGAGCAGTACTTC. The chain combines TRBV4-1 with TRBJ2-7, with 8 bases lining up with TRBD2. V shed 1 base and J 0 bases; nucleotides not matched to a gene: 8. This CDR3 has 17 amino acids. Germline values: CDR1 MGHRA, CDR2 YSYEKL.

The chain employs TRBV19 and TRBJ1-5; no clear D. Germline-derived CDR1 and CDR2 are LNHDA and SQIVND (reference sequence). CDR3 length equals 15 residues. The V and J ends lost 5 bases and 6 bases respectively, with 17 bases between them. The CDR3 protein is CASSGPFLSGQPQHF. CDR3 coding DNA: TGTGCCAGTAGTGGGCCATTTTTGAGCGGTCAGCCCCAGCATTTT.

This sequence joins TRBV20-1 and TRBJ1-1, with D hard to call. V was cut by 3 bases and J by 11 bases, with 22 bases left in between. The CDR3 covers 14 residues. Per germline, CDR1 DFQATT and CDR2 SNEGSKA (reference sequence). The CDR3 loop is CSASESARDFLAFF. CDR3 nucleotide sequence: TGCAGTGCTAGTGAAAGCGCCCGAGATTTTCTGGCTTTCTTT.

The rearrangement joins TRBV5-4 to TRBJ2-5; tentatively, D is TRBD1 or TRBD2 (6 bases each). The CDR3 extends over 15 amino acids. With 0 bases removed from V and 4 bases from J, the gap between germline ends came to 13 bases. The V gene's germline CDR1 is SGHNT and CDR2 YYREEE (reference sequence). The CDR3: CASSLGGASSETQYF. The CDR3 DNA follows: TGTGCCAGCAGCTTGGGGGGGGCTAGCTCAGAGACCCAGTACTTC.

Only one count was recorded for this clone. The chain uses TRBV18 and TRBJ1-1; TRBD1 matches at 7 bases. The V gene end was trimmed by 3 bases and the J gene end by 1 base; junction bases not matched to a gene: 5. This CDR3 is 15 amino acids long. Germline loops: CDR1 KGHSH, CDR2 LQKENI. CDR3 nucleotides: TGTGCCAGCTCACCCTCGGGACAGTCGAACACTGAAGCTTTCTTT. Amino acid sequence: CASSPSGQSNTEAFF.

The V gene is TRBV29-1, the J gene TRBJ1-2; 7 bases line up with TRBD1. CDR1 and CDR2 from the germline V gene are SQVTM and ANQGSEA. Losses at the gene ends were 2 bases for V and 5 bases for J; bases not matched to a gene: 5. There are 13 residues in the CDR3. The CDR3 region is CSVEHRTGYGYTF. The CDR3 DNA is TGCAGCGTTGAACACCGGACAGGTTATGGCTACACCTTC.

The V gene is TRBV2, the J gene TRBJ2-7; 7 bases map to TRBD2. V shed 5 bases, J shed 3 bases, and the junction held 4 bases outside the gene matches. The CDR3 extends over 13 amino acids. Germline assignment: CDR1 SNHLY and CDR2 FYNNEI. CDR3 region: CASSSGTNYEQYF. The CDR3 DNA is TGTGCCAGCAGTTCCGGGACTAACTACGAGCAGTACTTC.

The gene calls are TRBV6-2 or TRBV6-3 and TRBJ2-2; D may be TRBD2 (6 bases). Germline CDR1 is MNHEY and CDR2 is SVGEGT. The CDR3 is 17 amino acids. The V end was cut by 5 bases, the J end by 4 bases, with 20 bases between. The CDR3 is CASSTNRDLHRTGELFF. In DNA, the CDR3 is TGTGCCAGCAGTACGAACCGGGACTTACATCGCACCGGGGAGCTGTTTTTT.

The chain links TRBV6-1 to TRBJ1-3; a possible D gene is TRBD1 (5 bases). V lost 3 bases, J lost 4 bases, and 13 bases lay in between. Germline lookup yields CDR1 MNHNS and CDR2 SASEGT. CDR3 length: 15 residues. CDR3 amino acids: CASSEVWGEGNTIYF. The DNA of the CDR3 is TGTGCCAGCAGTGAGGTCTGGGGGGAAGGAAACACCATATATTTT.

CDR3: CASSFFWGSGPGLIRSGYTF. The CDR3, as DNA: TGTGCCAGCAGCTTTTTTTGGGGGAGTGGGCCAGGACTAATTAGGAGTGGCTACACCTTC. The chain couples TRBV7-6 to TRBJ1-2; D is possibly TRBD1 (5 bases). The CDR3 is 20 residues long. Germline CDR1 and CDR2: SGHVS and FNYEAQ. Trimming stripped 3 bases from V and 7 bases from J, with 33 bases between.

The gene calls are TRBV6-6 and TRBJ2-7; 7 nucleotides agree with TRBD1. J lost 3 bases, V lost 6 bases, and 14 bases had no gene match. Germline values: CDR1 MNHNY, CDR2 SVGAGI (reference sequence). This CDR3 is 16 amino acids long. The CDR3 region is CASSNTERQGYYEQYF. CDR3 nucleotides: TGTGCCAGCAGCAATACCGAGAGACAGGGATACTACGAGCAGTACTTC.

The V and J genes are TRBV27 and TRBJ2-1; a weak D match, TRBD2 (5 bases). The CDR3 is 16 residues long. Deletions cut 1 base from V and 3 bases from J, with 13 bases between. Looked up from germline, CDR1 is MNHEY and CDR2 is SMNVEV (reference sequence). CDR3 sequence reads: CASSLYSGNRYNEQFF. CDR3 DNA sequence: TGTGCCAGCAGTTTATATTCCGGGAACCGCTACAATGAGCAGTTCTTC.

V is TRBV27 and J is TRBJ2-3; no clear D. Germline CDR1 is MNHEY and CDR2 is SMNVEV (reference sequence). V lost 5 bases to trimming and J lost 4 bases, with 10 bases between them. This CDR3 region has 13 residues. CDR3: CASSAYEADTQYF. In nucleotides, the CDR3 is TGTGCCAGCAGTGCATACGAGGCAGATACGCAGTATTTT.

This chain connects TRBV7-8 to TRBJ2-7; 10 bases align to TRBD1. With 4 bases clipped from V and 3 bases from J, the junction kept 9 bases outside the gene matches. Looked up from germline, CDR1 is SGHVS and CDR2 is FQNEAQ. This CDR3 contains 16 residues. CDR3 in DNA: TGTGCCAGCAGCTACTCCGGGACAGGGGACTTCTACGAGCAGTACTTC. The encoded protein is CASSYSGTGDFYEQYF.

This chain uses TRBV7-2 with TRBJ1-2; no definite D call. CDR3 size: 15 residues. CDR1 is SGHTA, CDR2 FQGNSA, per germline. V was pared by 4 bases and J by 0 bases, with 12 bases between. The CDR3 loop is CASSYTRQANYGYTF. The CDR3 DNA reads as TGTGCCAGCAGCTATACGAGGCAGGCTAACTATGGCTACACCTTC.